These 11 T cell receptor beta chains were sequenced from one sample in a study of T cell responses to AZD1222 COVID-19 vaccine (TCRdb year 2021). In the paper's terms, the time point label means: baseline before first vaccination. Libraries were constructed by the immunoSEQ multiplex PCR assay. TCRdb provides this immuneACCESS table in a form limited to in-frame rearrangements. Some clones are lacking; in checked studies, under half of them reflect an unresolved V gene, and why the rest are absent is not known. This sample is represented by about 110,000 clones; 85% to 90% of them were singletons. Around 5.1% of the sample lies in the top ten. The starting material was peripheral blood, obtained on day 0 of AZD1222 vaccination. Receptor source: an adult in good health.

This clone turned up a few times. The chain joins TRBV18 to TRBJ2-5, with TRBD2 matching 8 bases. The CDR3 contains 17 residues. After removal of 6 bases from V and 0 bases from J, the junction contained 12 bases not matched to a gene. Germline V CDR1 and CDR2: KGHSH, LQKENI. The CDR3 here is CASSPEGGRSDQETQYF. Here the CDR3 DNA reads TGTGCCAGCTCCCCGGAGGGCGGGAGGAGTGACCAAGAGACCCAGTACTTC.

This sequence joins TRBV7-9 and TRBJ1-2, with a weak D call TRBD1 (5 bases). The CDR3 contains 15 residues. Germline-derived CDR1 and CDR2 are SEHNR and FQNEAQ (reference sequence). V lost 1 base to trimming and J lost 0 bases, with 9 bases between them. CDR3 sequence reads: CASSLDGAANYGYTF. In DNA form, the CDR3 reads TGTGCCAGCAGCTTAGACGGGGCAGCTAACTATGGCTACACCTTC. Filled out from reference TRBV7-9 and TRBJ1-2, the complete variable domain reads DTGVSQNPRHKITKRGQNVTFRCDPISEHNRLYWYRQTLGQGPEFLTYFQNEAQLEKSRLLSDRFSAERPKGSFSTLEIQRTEQGDSAMYLCASSLDGAANYGYTFGSGTRLTVV.

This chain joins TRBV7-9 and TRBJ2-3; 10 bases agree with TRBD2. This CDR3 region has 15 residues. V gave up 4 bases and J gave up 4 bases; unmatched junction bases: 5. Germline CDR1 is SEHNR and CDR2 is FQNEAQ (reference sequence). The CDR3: CASSWLAGVPDTQYF. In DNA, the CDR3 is TGTGCCAGCAGCTGGCTAGCGGGAGTCCCAGATACGCAGTATTTT.

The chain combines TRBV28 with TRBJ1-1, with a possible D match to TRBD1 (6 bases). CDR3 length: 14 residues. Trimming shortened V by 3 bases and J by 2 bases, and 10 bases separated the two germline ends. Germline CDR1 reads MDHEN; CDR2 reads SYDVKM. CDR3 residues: CASSLGGPNTEAFF. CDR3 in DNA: TGTGCCAGCAGTTTGGGGGGGCCCAACACTGAAGCTTTCTTT.

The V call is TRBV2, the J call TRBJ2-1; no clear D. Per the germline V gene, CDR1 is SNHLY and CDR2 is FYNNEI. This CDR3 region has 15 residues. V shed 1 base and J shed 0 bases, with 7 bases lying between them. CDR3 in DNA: TGTGCCAGCAGTGAAGGGAGTAGCTCCTACAATGAGCAGTTCTTC. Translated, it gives CASSEGSSSYNEQFF.

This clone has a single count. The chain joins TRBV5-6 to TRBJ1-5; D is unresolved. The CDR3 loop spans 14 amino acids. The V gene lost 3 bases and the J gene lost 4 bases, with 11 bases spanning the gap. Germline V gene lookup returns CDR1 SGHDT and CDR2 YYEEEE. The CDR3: CASSWAQENQPQHF. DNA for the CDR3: TGTGCCAGCAGCTGGGCTCAGGAGAATCAGCCCCAGCATTTT.

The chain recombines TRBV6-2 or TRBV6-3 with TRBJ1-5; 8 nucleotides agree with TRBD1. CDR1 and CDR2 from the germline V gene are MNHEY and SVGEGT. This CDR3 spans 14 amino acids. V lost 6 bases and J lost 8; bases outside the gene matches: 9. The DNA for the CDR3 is TGTGCCAGCAGCAAGGGACAGGTATGGGAGCCCCAGCATTTT. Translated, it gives CASSKGQVWEPQHF.

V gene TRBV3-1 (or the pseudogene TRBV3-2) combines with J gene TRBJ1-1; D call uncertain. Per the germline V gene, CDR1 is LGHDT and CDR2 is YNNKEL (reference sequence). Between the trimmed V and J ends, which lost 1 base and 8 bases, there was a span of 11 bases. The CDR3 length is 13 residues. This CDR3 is CASSQGRETEAFF. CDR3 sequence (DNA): TGTGCCAGCAGCCAAGGGAGGGAGACAGAAGCTTTCTTT.

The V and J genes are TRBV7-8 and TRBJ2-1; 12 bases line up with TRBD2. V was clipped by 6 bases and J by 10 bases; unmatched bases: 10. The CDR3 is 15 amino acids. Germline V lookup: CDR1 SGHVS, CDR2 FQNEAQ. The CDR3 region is CASRPLAGGRQEQFF. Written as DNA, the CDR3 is TGTGCCAGCAGGCCCCTAGCGGGAGGGCGTCAAGAGCAGTTCTTC. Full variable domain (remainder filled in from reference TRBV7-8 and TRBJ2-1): GAGVSQSPRYKVAKRGQDVALRCDPISGHVSLFWYQQALGQGPEFLTYFQNEAQLDKSGLPSDRFFAERPEGSVSTLKIQRTQQEDSAVYLCASRPLAGGRQEQFFGPGTRLTVL.

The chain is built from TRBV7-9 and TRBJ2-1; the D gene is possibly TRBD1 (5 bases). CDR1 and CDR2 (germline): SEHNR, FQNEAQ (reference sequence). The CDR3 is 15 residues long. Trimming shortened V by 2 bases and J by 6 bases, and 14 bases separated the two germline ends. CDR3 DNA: TGTGCCAGCAGCTTATCTGACAGTCTCTCCAATGAGCAGTTCTTC. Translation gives CASSLSDSLSNEQFF.

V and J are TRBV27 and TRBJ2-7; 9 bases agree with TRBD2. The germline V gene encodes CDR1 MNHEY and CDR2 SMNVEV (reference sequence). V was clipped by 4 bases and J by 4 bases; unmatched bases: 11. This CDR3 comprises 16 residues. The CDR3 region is CASSSPHSSGTYEQYF. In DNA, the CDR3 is TGTGCCAGCAGTTCCCCCCATTCTAGCGGGACATACGAGCAGTACTTC.